This T cell receptor (beta chain) was retrieved from a study of blood T cell repertoires in COVID-19. This clone has just a few counts. Repertoires were generated with immunoSEQ multiplex PCR, while TCRdb's copy carries only in-frame clones and drops some. The table records hundreds of thousands of clones, 87% of them present only once. Recruited during active infection, patients (from Seattle) were subsequently followed longitudinally. With V trimmed by 1 base and J by 4 bases, 7 bases remained unmatched. The CDR3 length is 17 residues. Germline assignment: CDR1 SGHAT and CDR2 FQNNGV. The receptor was isolated from a woman in her forties or fifties with COVID-19, enrolled during active disease. Sequenced material: peripheral blood. This chain uses TRBV11-2 with TRBJ2-5, with 12 bases aligning to TRBD2. CDR3 region: CASSLGPRLAGVETQYF. The CDR3 region has the DNA TGTGCCAGCAGCTTAGGACCGCGACTAGCGGGAGTAGAGACCCAGTACTTC. The full variable domain, in which reference TRBV11-2 and TRBJ2-5 provide the parts outside the CDR3, is EAGVAQSPRYKIIEKRQSVAFWCNPISGHATLYWYQQILGQGPKLLIQFQNNGVVDDSQLPKDRFSAERLKGVDSTLKIQPAKLEDSAVYLCASSLGPRLAGVETQYFGPGTRLLVL.